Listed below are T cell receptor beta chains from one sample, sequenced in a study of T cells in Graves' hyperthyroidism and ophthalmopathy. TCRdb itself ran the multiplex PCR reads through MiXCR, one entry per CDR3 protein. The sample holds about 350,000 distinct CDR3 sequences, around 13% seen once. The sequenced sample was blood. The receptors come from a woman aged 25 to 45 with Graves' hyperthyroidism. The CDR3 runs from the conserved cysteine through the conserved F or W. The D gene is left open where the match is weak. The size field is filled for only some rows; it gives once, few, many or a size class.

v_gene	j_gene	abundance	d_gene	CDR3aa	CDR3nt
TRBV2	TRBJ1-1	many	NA	CASSGEGVNTEAFF	TGTGCCAGCAGTGGGGAGGGGGTTAACACTGAAGCTTTCTTT
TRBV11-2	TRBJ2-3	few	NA	CASSQTETTQYF	TGTGCCAGCAGCCAAACTGAAACTACGCAGTATTTT
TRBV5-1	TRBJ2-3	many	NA	CASSLEGQRTDTQYF	TGCGCCAGCAGCTTGGAAGGTCAGCGGACAGATACGCAGTATTTT
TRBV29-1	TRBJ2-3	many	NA	CSVEVQRGADTQYF	TGCAGCGTTGAAGTTCAGAGGGGCGCAGATACGCAGTATTTT
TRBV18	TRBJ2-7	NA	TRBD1	CASSPLAAGTGFNEQYF	TGTGCCAGCTCACCCCTCGCGGCCGGGACAGGGTTCAACGAGCAGTACTTC
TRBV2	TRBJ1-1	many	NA	CASSKTPEGVSEAFF	TGTGCCAGCAGTAAAACCCCCGAAGGGGTGAGTGAAGCTTTCTTT
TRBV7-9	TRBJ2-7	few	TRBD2	CASSPVTSGSYGQYF	TGTGCCAGCAGCCCAGTGACGAGCGGGAGCTACGGGCAGTACTTC
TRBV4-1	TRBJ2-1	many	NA	CASSRYNEQFF	TGTGCCAGCAGCCGCTACAATGAGCAGTTCTTC
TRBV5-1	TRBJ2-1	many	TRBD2	CASSLGLAGDNEQFF	TGCGCCAGCAGCTTGGGACTAGCGGGAGACAATGAGCAGTTCTTC
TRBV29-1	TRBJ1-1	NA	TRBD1	CSVVGRQGASEAFF	TGCAGCGTTGTAGGGCGGCAGGGGGCTTCTGAAGCTTTCTTT
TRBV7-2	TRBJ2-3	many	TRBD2	CASNPGLAGADTQYF	TGTGCCAGCAACCCCGGACTAGCGGGAGCAGATACGCAGTATTTT
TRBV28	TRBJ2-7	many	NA	CASSLWGGVYGQYF	TGTGCCAGCAGTTTATGGGGGGGCGTCTACGGGCAGTACTTC
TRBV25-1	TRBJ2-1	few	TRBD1	CASSEVLRGTGLNNNEQFF	TGTGCCAGCAGTGAAGTTTTGAGGGGGACAGGGTTGAATAACAATGAGCAGTTCTTC
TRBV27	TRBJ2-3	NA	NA	CASSLGSGYPDTQYF	TGTGCCAGCAGTTTAGGGTCAGGGTATCCAGATACGCAGTATTTT
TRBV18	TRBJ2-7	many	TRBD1	CASSPGDSYYEQYF	TGTGCCAGCTCACCCGGGGACAGTTACTACGAGCAGTACTTC
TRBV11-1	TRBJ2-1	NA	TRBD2	CASSDLAGATHEQFF	TGTGCCAGCAGCGATCTAGCGGGAGCAACCCATGAGCAGTTCTTC
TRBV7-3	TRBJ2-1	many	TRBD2	CASSPLAGSSYNEQFF	TGTGCCAGCAGCCCCTTAGCGGGGAGCTCCTACAATGAGCAGTTCTTC
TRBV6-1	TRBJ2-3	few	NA	CASSPLRLSTDTQYF	TGTGCCAGCAGCCCCCTACGCCTGAGCACAGATACGCAGTATTTT
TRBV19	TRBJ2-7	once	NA	CASSTGDGEQYF	TGTGCCAGTAGTACCGGGGACGGCGAGCAGTACTTC
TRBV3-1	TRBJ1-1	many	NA	CASSPDWAGRGAFF	TGTGCCAGCAGCCCGGACTGGGCGGGTAGGGGAGCTTTCTTT
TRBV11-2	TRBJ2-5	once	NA	CASSSTADSQTQYF	TGTGCCAGCAGTTCGACAGCCGACTCACAGACCCAGTACTTC
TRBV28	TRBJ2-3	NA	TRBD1	CASSFPLLSGGIDTQYF	TGTGCCAGCAGTTTCCCCCTTCTTTCAGGGGGAATAGATACGCAGTATTTT
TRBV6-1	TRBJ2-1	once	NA	CASSHEEDNEQFF	TGTGCCAGCAGCCATGAGGAGGACAATGAGCAGTTCTTC
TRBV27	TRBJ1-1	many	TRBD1	CASSFLSRDRVFEAFF	TGTGCCAGCAGTTTCCTCAGCCGGGACAGGGTGTTCGAAGCTTTCTTT
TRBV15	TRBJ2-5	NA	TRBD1	CATSSGQEETQYF	TGTGCCACCAGCTCGGGACAGGAAGAGACCCAGTACTTC
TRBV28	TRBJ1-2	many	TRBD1	CASSFLGQGMTGYTF	TGTGCCAGCAGTTTCCTCGGACAGGGTATGACGGGCTACACCTTC
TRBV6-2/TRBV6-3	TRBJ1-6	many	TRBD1	CASSYPPGQVKSPLHF	TGTGCCAGCAGTTACCCACCGGGACAGGTGAAATCACCCCTCCACTTT
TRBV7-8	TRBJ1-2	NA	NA	CASSSSPGFYGYTF	TGTGCCAGCAGCTCGAGCCCAGGGTTCTATGGCTACACCTTC
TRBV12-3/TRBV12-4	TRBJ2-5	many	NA	CASSSDRVGETQYF	TGTGCCAGCAGTTCCGACAGAGTGGGTGAGACCCAGTACTTC
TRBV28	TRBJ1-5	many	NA	CASLGVGGPQPQHF	TGTGCCAGCCTCGGGGTGGGGGGACCTCAGCCCCAGCATTTT
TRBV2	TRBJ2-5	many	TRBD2	CASRWWTSGQETQYF	TGTGCCAGCCGGTGGTGGACTAGCGGCCAAGAGACCCAGTACTTC
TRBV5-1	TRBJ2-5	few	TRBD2	CASSLTSGGVQETQYF	TGCGCCAGCAGCTTAACTAGCGGGGGGGTCCAAGAGACCCAGTACTTC
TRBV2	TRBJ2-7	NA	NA	CASKGADILYEQYF	TGTGCCAGCAAGGGAGCGGATATCCTCTACGAGCAGTACTTC